These 27 T cell receptor beta chains were sequenced from one sample in a study of T-cell memory formation after mild COVID-19. From the 5' RACE reads, TCRdb called clonotypes with MiXCR, one entry per CDR3 protein. Seen here are around 470,000 distinct CDR3 sequences, 20% observed once, and the top ten hold about 8.8%. Sequences were obtained from PBMCs or a T cell subset sorted from them (not recorded which). The receptor source for this set is an adult woman who had mild COVID-19 (a few samples of this study predate the infection). Cell type and time point are not known.

This chain connects TRBV19 to TRBJ2-7, with 9 positions matching TRBD1. The CDR3 extends over 15 amino acids. With V trimmed by 5 bases and J by 3 bases, 8 bases remained unmatched. From germline, CDR1 is LNHDA and CDR2 SQIVND (reference sequence). CDR3 coding DNA: TGTGCCAGTAGTTTGTTCGGACAGGGGAACTACGAGCAGTACTTC. Translated, it gives CASSLFGQGNYEQYF.

The chain carries TRBV12-3 or TRBV12-4 and TRBJ1-5; perhaps TRBD1 as D (6 bases). CDR3 length equals 15 residues. Trimming cost V 5 bases and J 1 base, with 12 bases left between them. The CDR3, as DNA: TGTGCCAGCAGTCCACAGGGAAAAAGCAATCAGCCCCAGCATTTT. Translation gives CASSPQGKSNQPQHF.

The chain's CDR3 is CASSSPLPYEQYF. In nucleotides, the CDR3 is TGTGCCAGCAGCTCCCCTCTACCTTACGAGCAGTACTTC. This chain joins TRBV7-3 and TRBJ2-7; D gene uncertain. V was cut by 4 bases and J by 4 bases, with 11 bases left in between. This CDR3 spans 13 amino acids. Germline lookup yields CDR1 SGHTA and CDR2 FQGTGA.

In its sample, this clonotype was seen a few times. The chain carries TRBV2 and TRBJ1-2; no clear D gene. The germline gives CDR1 SNHLY, CDR2 FYNNEI. Between the trimmed V and J ends, which lost 2 bases and 4 bases, there was a span of 5 bases. The length of the CDR3 is 12 residues. DNA of the CDR3: TGTGCCAGCAGTGAACCTACCTATGGCTACACCTTC. It translates to CASSEPTYGYTF.

About this clonotype: A junction end diverges from the germline sequence, so it may reflect a read error. The rearrangement joins TRBV7-7 to TRBJ2-2; TRBD2 is a possible D gene (5 bases). Germline V gene data show CDR1 as SSHAT and CDR2 as FNYEAQ (reference sequence). The length of the CDR3 is 15 residues. The CDR3 nucleotides are TGTGCTAGCAGCTTATCGGAGGTGAACACCGGGGAGCTGTTTTTT. This codes for CASSLSEVNTGELFF.

This clonotype has only a few counts. The chain employs TRBV7-8 and TRBJ1-2; the match to TRBD1 covers 9 bases. V dropped 0 bases and J dropped 7; count of bases not matched to a gene: 12. The germline gives CDR1 SGHVS, CDR2 FQNEAQ. The CDR3 length is 17 residues. The DNA of the CDR3 is TGTGCCAGCAGCTTAGCCCCGACAGGGGGAATTTCGAGTGGCTACACCTTC. Encoded protein: CASSLAPTGGISSGYTF.

This clonotype was counted a few times. This chain connects TRBV3-1 to TRBJ2-1; tentative D call: TRBD2 (6 bases). Germline-derived CDR1 and CDR2 are LGHDT and YNNKEL (reference sequence). Trimming took 6 bases from V and 6 from J, leaving 21 bases between them. The length of the CDR3 is 16 residues. The CDR3 reads CASSSKAGWTLNEQFF. CDR3 sequence (DNA): TGTGCCAGCAGTTCAAAAGCGGGTTGGACCCTCAATGAGCAGTTCTTC.

The chain has TRBV30 and TRBJ2-1, with D uncertain. This CDR3 contains 13 residues. The germline V gene has CDR1 GTSNPN and CDR2 SVGIG (reference sequence). The V end lost 2 bases, the J end lost 7 bases, and 12 bases lay between the germline ends. CDR3 residues: CAWSFLEWNEQFF. As DNA, the CDR3 is TGTGCCTGGAGTTTCTTAGAATGGAATGAGCAGTTCTTC.

The chain has TRBV4-1 and TRBJ2-5; the D gene is possibly TRBD2 (6 bases). The V end lost 1 base, the J end lost 2 bases, and 14 bases lay between the germline ends. Germline CDR1 is MGHRA and CDR2 is YSYEKL. The CDR3 is made up of 16 amino acids. CDR3 protein: CASSQGLRGRQETQYF. In DNA, the CDR3 is TGCGCCAGCAGCCAAGGATTACGGGGGAGACAAGAGACCCAGTACTTC.

This CDR3 is CASRADSGGSQETQYF. For the CDR3, the DNA is TGTGCCAGCCGGGCGGATAGCGGGGGGTCCCAAGAGACCCAGTACTTC. This sequence joins TRBV2 and TRBJ2-5; 10 bases agree with TRBD2. Germline trimming cut 8 bases from V and 1 base from J; bases unmatched to any gene: 10. Germline CDR1 is SNHLY and CDR2 is FYNNEI. The CDR3 has 16 amino acids. Based on the CDR3 plus reference TRBV2 and TRBJ2-5, the full variable domain is EPEVTQTPSHQVTQMGQEVILRCVPISNHLYFYWYRQILGQKVEFLVSFYNNEISEKSEIFDDQFSVERPDGSNFTLKIRSTKLEDSAMYFCASRADSGGSQETQYFGPGTRLLVL.

The gene calls are TRBV20-1 and TRBJ2-3; D gene ambiguous. V shed 3 bases and J shed 4 bases, with 8 bases lying between them. The CDR3 loop spans 12 amino acids. Germline V CDR1 and CDR2: DFQATT, SNEGSKA (reference sequence). In DNA, the CDR3 is TGCAGTGCTAGTACGGGCGCAGATACGCAGTATTTT. This translates into CSASTGADTQYF.

A few counts support this clonotype. CDR3 DNA: TGCAGTGCTAACAAGGGGACAGAACCTTACGAGCAGTACTTC. Translating it yields CSANKGTEPYEQYF. The rearrangement uses TRBV20-1 and TRBJ2-7, with TRBD1 identical over 7 bases. Trimming cost V 4 bases and J 4 bases; bases outside gene matches: 10. Germline CDR1 and CDR2: DFQATT and SNEGSKA (reference sequence). CDR3 length: 14 amino acids.

The chain links TRBV5-6 to TRBJ2-3, with 9 bases identical to TRBD1. This CDR3 is 15 amino acids long. The germline CDR1 and CDR2 sequences are SGHDT and YYEEEE. Losses at the gene ends were 4 bases for V and 3 bases for J; bases not matched to a gene: 6. The CDR3 sequence is CASSTGTGHTDTQYF. CDR3 nucleotides: TGTGCCAGCAGCACCGGGACAGGGCATACAGATACGCAGTATTTT.

This clonotype was seen a few times. The rearrangement uses TRBV9 and TRBJ2-5; tentatively, D is TRBD2 (6 bases). This CDR3 comprises 14 residues. The germline V and J ends were trimmed by 3 bases and 5 bases, with 14 bases remaining between them. Germline V CDR1 and CDR2: SGDLS, YYNGEE. The CDR3 loop is CASSASGRLETQYF. CDR3 in DNA: TGTGCCAGCAGCGCGTCCGGGAGATTGGAGACCCAGTACTTC.

This clonotype was found many times. Mismatch with germline at one junction end may stem from a read error. The chain recombines TRBV7-7 with TRBJ2-7; TRBD2 agrees at 7 bases. There are 13 residues in the CDR3. From germline, CDR1 is SSHAT and CDR2 FNYEAQ (reference sequence). The DNA for the CDR3 is TGTGCTAGCAGCTTAGGACTAGGCTACGAGCAGTACTTC. It is translated as CASSLGLGYEQYF.

The rearrangement links TRBV18 to TRBJ2-1; perhaps TRBD2 as D (5 bases). Germline V gene data show CDR1 as KGHSH and CDR2 as LQKENI. There are 14 residues in the CDR3. Trimming removed 6 bases at V and 10 bases at J, with 19 bases between. This CDR3 is CASSPLTGSGEQFF. The CDR3, as DNA: TGTGCCAGCTCGCCTTTAACGGGGAGCGGCGAGCAGTTCTTC.

This CDR3 is CASRTGGTGNTIYF. The DNA for the CDR3 is TGTGCCAGCAGGACAGGAGGGACAGGAAACACCATATATTTT. The chain employs TRBV6-1 and TRBJ1-3, with TRBD1 as a possible D gene (6 bases). CDR3 length: 14 residues. Germline V gene lookup returns CDR1 MNHNS and CDR2 SASEGT. Trimming took 6 bases from V and 4 from J, leaving 13 bases between them.

The chain carries TRBV5-1 and TRBJ2-7; a possible D gene is TRBD1 (5 bases). This CDR3 contains 18 residues. The V gene lost 4 bases and the J gene lost 2 bases, with 25 bases spanning the gap. Germline V gene lookup returns CDR1 SGHRS and CDR2 YFSETQ. For the CDR3, the DNA is TGCGCCAGCAGCCTACAACCGACAGAAAGGAAGGTTCCCTACGAGCAGTACTTC. Translation: CASSLQPTERKVPYEQYF.

The chain couples TRBV20-1 to TRBJ2-3; no definite D call. Germline V gene sequence: CDR1 DFQATT, CDR2 SNEGSKA (reference sequence). V lost 6 bases and J lost 5, with 9 bases in between. The CDR3 consists of 11 residues. Written as DNA, the CDR3 is TGCAGTGCGGTAAAAGGAGATACGCAGTATTTT. It specifies CSAVKGDTQYF.

V and J are TRBV7-8 and TRBJ2-3, with a possible D match to TRBD1 (5 bases). The CDR3 has 14 amino acids. V shed 6 bases and J shed 4 bases, with 14 bases lying between them. Germline lookup yields CDR1 SGHVS and CDR2 FQNEAQ. CDR3 residues: CASRIQVASDTQYF. CDR3 DNA: TGTGCCAGCAGGATACAGGTGGCCTCAGATACGCAGTATTTT.

This clonotype was picked up a small number of times. V usage is TRBV4-2 and J usage is TRBJ2-1; the D is unclear. The CDR3 has 15 residues. CDR1 LGHNA and CDR2 YNFKEQ come from the germline V gene. Trimming cost V 4 bases and J 4 bases, with 14 bases left between them. This CDR3 is CASSPLLAKYNEQFF. In DNA form, the CDR3 reads TGTGCCAGCAGCCCCCTCTTGGCGAAATACAATGAGCAGTTCTTC.

The chain has TRBV3-1 and TRBJ2-3, with D unresolved. This CDR3 has 15 amino acids. V shed 3 bases and J shed 1 base, with 11 bases lying between them. CDR1 and CDR2 (germline): LGHDT, YNNKEL (reference sequence). CDR3 in amino acids: CASSHRQSGTDTQYF. As DNA, the CDR3 is TGTGCCAGCAGCCACAGGCAGAGTGGCACAGATACGCAGTATTTT.

The chain employs TRBV10-3 and TRBJ2-1, with a weak D call TRBD1 (5 bases). The germline V gene has CDR1 ENHRY and CDR2 SYGVKD. The CDR3 runs 15 residues. V was clipped by 6 bases and J by 8 bases, with 20 bases between them. CDR3 DNA sequence: TGTGCCATCAGCCCAGGGTTGGACCGTTGGGATGAGCAGTTCTTC. Amino acids: CAISPGLDRWDEQFF.

V usage is TRBV10-3 and J usage is TRBJ1-1, with a weak D call TRBD1 (5 bases). The V gene lost 0 bases and the J gene lost 1 base, with 9 bases spanning the gap. Germline assignment: CDR1 ENHRY and CDR2 SYGVKD. This CDR3 has 15 amino acids. The CDR3 DNA follows: TGTGCCATCAGTGAGTCAAGGGGATGGAACACTGAAGCTTTCTTT. It translates to CAISESRGWNTEAFF.

V and J are TRBV12-3 or TRBV12-4 and TRBJ2-7; 8 positions match TRBD1. CDR3 length: 18 amino acids. The junction had 13 bases not matched to a gene; V was cut back by 3 bases and J by 0 bases. The CDR3 is CASSFSNFGTGFSYEQYF. The CDR3 nucleotides read TGTGCCAGCAGTTTCAGTAATTTCGGGACAGGCTTCTCCTACGAGCAGTACTTC.

This clonotype showed up just a few times. This chain uses TRBV14 with TRBJ1-2; D gene ambiguous. Germline V gene data show CDR1 as SGHDN and CDR2 as FVKESK. CDR3 length: 13 amino acids. V dropped 4 bases and J dropped 3 bases, with 9 bases sitting between them. Here the CDR3 DNA reads TGTGCCAGCAGCCGGTACGGGTACTATGGCTACACCTTC. The encoded protein is CASSRYGYYGYTF.

The chain has TRBV5-1 and TRBJ1-4; no firm D call. V lost 0 bases and J 3 bases, leaving 15 bases between the germline ends. The CDR3 is 17 amino acids. The germline V gene has CDR1 SGHRS and CDR2 YFSETQ. The CDR3 loop is CASSLGVLAEANEKLFF. The DNA of the CDR3 is TGCGCCAGCAGCTTGGGGGTTCTAGCGGAGGCTAATGAAAAACTGTTTTTT.